This TCR beta chain appears in the sequencing data of a study of blood T cell repertoires in COVID-19. Overall study: The United States, Italy and Spain provided the acute and convalescent COVID-19 samples. T cells, B-cell-depleted T cells, or PBMCs supplied cDNA or gDNA.

The authors' processing: Estimates of nucleated cell counts were drawn from the amplification of reference gene primers. The protocol was immunoSEQ multiplex PCR, while the TCRdb copy is restricted to in-frame clones and leaves out a portion. Clonal size and the V and J genes are those of that table, whereas D and trimming came from the DNA. Here the sample spans some 190,000 clones, 70% to 90% being singletons. CDR3 size: 15 residues. Unmatched junction bases numbered 5, after V lost 4 bases and J lost 2 bases. CDR1 KGHSH and CDR2 LQKENI come from the germline V gene. Specimen: peripheral blood. The TCR sequence derives from a man in his sixties with acute or convalescent COVID-19. V is TRBV18 and J is TRBJ2-3; 8 bases line up with TRBD2. CDR3 residues: CASSRLAKDTDTQYF. CDR3 bases: TGTGCCAGCTCACGACTAGCGAAAGACACAGATACGCAGTATTTT.